What follows are 21 T cell receptor beta chains derived from one specimen sequenced in a study of PD-L1 blockade in urothelial cancer. Time point here: pretreatment peripheral blood. The protocol was immunoSEQ multiplex PCR, while the TCRdb copy is restricted to in-frame clones and leaves out a portion. The sample carries tens of thousands of clones, 85% recorded once. Specimen: PBMCs, collected around atezolizumab (anti-PD-L1) treatment. The receptors stem from a man at least 80 years old with urothelial cancer.

The V gene is TRBV28, the J gene TRBJ2-5; 7 positions agree with TRBD2. The germline gives CDR1 MDHEN, CDR2 SYDVKM. The CDR3 covers 15 residues. Germline trimming cut 2 bases from V and 4 bases from J; bases unmatched to any gene: 7. CDR3 protein: CASSLGGGVGETQYF. The CDR3 DNA follows: TGTGCCAGCAGTTTAGGTGGGGGGGTGGGAGAGACCCAGTACTTC.

The rearrangement uses TRBV29-1 and TRBJ2-1, with no clear D. The CDR3 extends over 15 amino acids. Germline V gives CDR1 SQVTM, CDR2 ANQGSEA. The germline V and J ends were trimmed by 8 bases and 4 bases, with 21 bases remaining between them. CDR3 in amino acids: CSLLGLPRRYNEQFF. The CDR3 nucleotides read TGCAGCCTCCTTGGGCTACCCAGAAGATACAATGAGCAGTTCTTC.

J is TRBJ2-6 and V is TRBV27; 10 positions match TRBD1. Germline CDR1 is MNHEY and CDR2 is SMNVEV (reference sequence). The CDR3 has 19 amino acids. J gave up 0 bases and V 6 bases, and 11 bases lay outside the gene matches. The CDR3 DNA reads as TGTGCCAGCAGCGTCCGGGGGACAGGGGCTCCCTCTGGGGCCAACGTCCTGACTTTC. Translated, it gives CASSVRGTGAPSGANVLTF.

V gene TRBV7-9 combines with J gene TRBJ2-2; a possible D gene is TRBD2 (6 bases). CDR1 SEHNR and CDR2 FQNEAQ come from the germline V gene (reference sequence). The V and J ends lost 5 bases and 4 bases respectively, with 11 bases between them. The CDR3 totals 14 residues. Here the CDR3 DNA reads TGTGCCAGCAGCCGGGGAGGCGTCACCGGGGAGCTGTTTTTT. It translates to CASSRGGVTGELFF.

This rearrangement joins TRBV6-1 to TRBJ2-6; TRBD1 might be the D (5 bases). Germline CDR1 is MNHNS and CDR2 is SASEGT. Trimming took 1 base from V and 0 from J, leaving 7 bases between them. The CDR3 sequence is 16 residues long. The CDR3 sequence is CASSEGTPSGANVLTF. CDR3 coding DNA: TGTGCCAGCAGTGAAGGGACACCCTCTGGGGCCAACGTCCTGACTTTC.

The V and J genes are TRBV30 and TRBJ2-4; 9 nucleotides line up with TRBD1. The CDR3 has 13 residues. CDR1 and CDR2 from the germline V gene are GTSNPN and SVGIG (reference sequence). With V trimmed by 2 bases and J by 7 bases, 3 bases remained unmatched. The CDR3 is CAWSRTGANIQYF. Here the CDR3 DNA reads TGTGCCTGGAGTCGGACAGGGGCGAACATTCAGTACTTC.

The chain couples TRBV4-1 to TRBJ2-1; 7 nucleotides line up with TRBD2. V dropped 0 bases and J dropped 7; count of bases not matched to a gene: 3. Germline V gene lookup returns CDR1 MGHRA and CDR2 YSYEKL. This CDR3 has 14 amino acids. CDR3 nucleotide sequence: TGCGCCAGCAGCCAAGATGTACTAGCGAATGAGCAGTTCTTC. This translates into CASSQDVLANEQFF.

The chain combines TRBV18 with TRBJ2-1, with D hard to call. This CDR3 has 15 amino acids. Trimming left V 3 bases short and J 4 bases short, with 13 bases between. Germline V gene lookup returns CDR1 KGHSH and CDR2 LQKENI. CDR3 DNA: TGTGCCAGCTCACCCCCGGGTGCGAGTTACAATGAGCAGTTCTTC. It encodes CASSPPGASYNEQFF.

V gene TRBV27 combines with J gene TRBJ1-2; 9 bases agree with TRBD1. The germline V gene encodes CDR1 MNHEY and CDR2 SMNVEV (reference sequence). Losses at the gene ends were 4 bases for V and 4 bases for J; bases not matched to a gene: 16. This CDR3 comprises 18 residues. The CDR3 nucleotides read TGTGCCAGCAGTTATCCCCGGGACAGGGAACGACTATTCTATGGCTACACCTTC. Its translation is CASSYPRDRERLFYGYTF.

The chain uses TRBV2 and TRBJ1-1; 8 nucleotides align to TRBD1. The V and J ends lost 2 bases and 5 bases, in that order; junction bases with no gene match: 13. The CDR3 is 17 residues long. From germline, CDR1 is SNHLY and CDR2 FYNNEI. In DNA, the CDR3 is TGTGCCAGCAGTGAATTTGGGCAGGGGGCAGGGAGAACTGAAGCTTTCTTT. This sequence encodes CASSEFGQGAGRTEAFF.

This rearrangement joins TRBV7-2 to TRBJ2-7; tentatively, D is TRBD2 (6 bases). The V gene's germline CDR1 is SGHTA and CDR2 FQGNSA. With 11 bases removed from V and 2 bases from J, the gap between germline ends came to 19 bases. The CDR3 contains 14 residues. This chain's CDR3 is CASLEVGGPYEQYF. For the CDR3, the DNA is TGTGCCTCTCTGGAAGTGGGAGGTCCCTACGAGCAGTACTTC.

This clone was observed a handful of times. V gene TRBV27 combines with J gene TRBJ2-1, with 8 bases fitting TRBD2. This CDR3 is built from 15 residues. CDR1 and CDR2 (germline): MNHEY, SMNVEV (reference sequence). V shed 7 bases, J shed 5 bases, and the junction held 10 bases outside the gene matches. The CDR3 DNA follows: TGTGCCAGCATCGGTCTGGCGGGAGGTCACAATGAGCAGTTCTTC. Its protein product is CASIGLAGGHNEQFF.

The rearrangement links TRBV6-5 to TRBJ1-1; D remains ambiguous. The CDR3 runs 13 residues. Per germline, CDR1 MNHEY and CDR2 SVGAGI. Trimming took 2 bases from V and 7 from J, leaving 11 bases between them. CDR3 in amino acids: CASSYGPRFEAFF. CDR3 sequence (DNA): TGTGCCAGCAGTTACGGGCCCAGGTTTGAAGCTTTCTTT.

The chain employs TRBV5-1 and TRBJ2-7; 7 nucleotides align to TRBD1. With V trimmed by 2 bases and J by 5 bases, 4 bases remained unmatched. The CDR3 has 13 amino acids. Germline assignment: CDR1 SGHRS and CDR2 YFSETQ. As DNA, the CDR3 is TGCGCCAGCAGCTTCCAGGGGGTGGACGAGCAGTACTTC. Translated: CASSFQGVDEQYF.

This chain connects TRBV18 to TRBJ1-2; D not certain. CDR3 length: 13 amino acids. CDR1 is KGHSH, CDR2 LQKENI, per germline. The V end lost 3 bases, the J end lost 7 bases, and 12 bases lay between the germline ends. The CDR3 DNA is TGTGCCAGCTCACCGGCGTCCACGGGTGGCTACACCTTC. It translates to CASSPASTGGYTF.

This rearrangement joins TRBV2 to TRBJ2-1, with 11 bases lining up with TRBD2. Germline CDR1 and CDR2: SNHLY and FYNNEI. Germline trimming cut 5 bases from V and 9 bases from J; bases unmatched to any gene: 12. The CDR3 sequence is 16 residues long. The CDR3 sequence: CASSPWTGTSGVEQFF. As DNA, the CDR3 is TGTGCCAGCAGTCCATGGACCGGGACTAGCGGCGTTGAGCAGTTCTTC.

The chain carries TRBV19 and TRBJ1-1, with D unresolved. The V end lost 1 base, the J end lost 1 base, and 7 bases lay between the germline ends. Germline V CDR1 and CDR2: LNHDA, SQIVND (reference sequence). The length of the CDR3 is 14 residues. The chain's CDR3 is CASSIGQKNTEAFF. In nucleotides, the CDR3 is TGTGCCAGTAGTATAGGGCAGAAGAACACTGAAGCTTTCTTT.

The chain employs TRBV6-5 and TRBJ1-2, with D perhaps matching TRBD1 (6 bases). Germline loops: CDR1 MNHEY, CDR2 SVGAGI. V was shortened by 5 bases and J by 1 base, with 14 bases between the two germline ends. The CDR3 is made up of 15 amino acids. The DNA for the CDR3 is TGTGCCAGCAGTATAACAGGGACGGGTAACTATGGCTACACCTTC. This codes for CASSITGTGNYGYTF.

The rearrangement joins TRBV5-4 to TRBJ1-1; D perhaps matches TRBD1 (5 bases). CDR1 and CDR2 (germline): SGHNT, YYREEE (reference sequence). Trimming removed 1 base from V and 7 bases from J, with 14 bases in between. The CDR3 runs 14 residues. The CDR3 sequence: CASSLQGTAIEAFF. The CDR3 nucleotides are TGTGCCAGCAGCTTGCAGGGTACGGCAATTGAAGCTTTCTTT.

The chain couples TRBV10-3 to TRBJ2-7, with TRBD1 identical over 8 bases. V was clipped by 0 bases and J by 6 bases; unmatched bases: 7. The CDR3 spans 15 residues. CDR1 ENHRY and CDR2 SYGVKD come from the germline V gene. CDR3 in amino acids: CAISESMQGAGEQYF. The DNA of the CDR3 is TGTGCCATCAGTGAGTCGATGCAGGGGGCTGGCGAGCAGTACTTC.

This chain connects TRBV7-9 to TRBJ2-2; D remains unclear. This CDR3 spans 15 amino acids. Germline loops: CDR1 SEHNR, CDR2 FQNEAQ (reference sequence). The V gene lost 2 bases and the J gene lost 1 base, with 8 bases spanning the gap. This chain's CDR3 is CASSLTNLNTGELFF. CDR3 DNA: TGTGCCAGCAGCTTAACAAATCTGAACACCGGGGAGCTGTTTTTT.